What follows are 24 T cell receptor beta chains derived from one specimen sequenced in a study of T cells after yellow fever vaccination. TCRdb reprocessed the 5' RACE reads with MiXCR, giving one entry per CDR3 protein. The sample gives hundreds of thousands of distinct CDR3 sequences, approximately 13% of which show up once; about 14% is in the top ten. The specimen comprised PBMCs, sampled on the day of the yellow fever booster vaccination. These TCRs come from a man aged 30 to 45 who received the YFV17D yellow fever vaccine.

The chain couples TRBV6-5 to TRBJ1-1; the D gene is possibly TRBD1 (6 bases). Per the germline V gene, CDR1 is MNHEY and CDR2 is SVGAGI. Trimming left V 1 base short and J 1 base short, with 10 bases between. The CDR3 consists of 15 residues. The CDR3 sequence: CASSYFQGPNTEAFF. Written as DNA, the CDR3 is TGTGCCAGCAGTTACTTTCAGGGGCCGAACACTGAAGCTTTCTTT.

This clonotype was recorded a few times. This chain connects TRBV29-1 to TRBJ2-1; D may be TRBD1 (6 bases). The CDR3 is 17 amino acids. Trimming stripped 2 bases from V and 0 bases from J, with 17 bases between. Germline-derived CDR1 and CDR2 are SQVTM and ANQGSEA. The CDR3 loop reads CSVESRGRLFSYNEQFF. Written as DNA, the CDR3 is TGCAGCGTTGAAAGCAGGGGCCGCCTATTCTCCTACAATGAGCAGTTCTTC.

Ten or more counts support this clonotype. This chain connects TRBV7-2 to TRBJ2-5; 12 bases fit TRBD1. CDR3 length equals 16 residues. J was trimmed by 7 bases and V by 0 bases; bases with no gene match: 6. Germline values: CDR1 SGHTA, CDR2 FQGNSA. In DNA, the CDR3 is TGTGCCAGCAGCTTAGCCGGGACAGGGGGCGGTGCGACCCAGTACTTC. Translation: CASSLAGTGGGATQYF.

This clonotype was seen only a few times. CDR3 DNA sequence: TGTGCCAGCAGCGTCCCCCCGGGGCAAGCCCGGGAGCTGTTTTTT. It translates to CASSVPPGQARELFF. The chain recombines TRBV7-8 with TRBJ2-2; the D call may be TRBD1 or TRBD2 (5 bases each). Trimming left V 5 bases short and J 9 bases short, with 19 bases between. Germline V CDR1 and CDR2: SGHVS, FQNEAQ. The CDR3 runs 15 residues.

The CDR3 loop reads CASTPPYEQYF. CDR3 nucleotide sequence: TGTGCCAGCACCCCTCCATACGAGCAGTACTTC. V gene TRBV7-3 combines with J gene TRBJ2-7; D gene ambiguous. CDR3 length: 11 residues. Germline loops: CDR1 SGHTA, CDR2 FQGTGA. Trimming removed 7 bases at V and 4 bases at J, with 8 bases between.

The chain uses TRBV7-2 and TRBJ1-2; 7 nucleotides align to TRBD1. Trimming at V came to 6 bases and at J to 2 bases, leaving 15 bases not matched to a gene. The germline V gene encodes CDR1 SGHTA and CDR2 FQGNSA. The CDR3 sequence is 17 residues long. The CDR3 nucleotides are TGTGCCAGCAGTACACTACAGGGGCAAATGATAAACTATGGCTACACCTTC. Amino acids: CASSTLQGQMINYGYTF.

This sequence joins TRBV19 and TRBJ1-1; D is ambiguous. V gave up 4 bases and J gave up 0 bases, with 3 bases separating them. The CDR3 has 12 amino acids. Germline-derived CDR1 and CDR2 are LNHDA and SQIVND (reference sequence). In DNA, the CDR3 is TGTGCCAGTAGTAAAGTGAACACTGAAGCTTTCTTT. It encodes CASSKVNTEAFF.

This clonotype was detected a few times. The chain joins TRBV6-5 to TRBJ2-1, with D possibly TRBD2 on 5 matching bases. Trimming removed 10 bases from V and 8 bases from J, with 15 bases in between. The CDR3 totals 12 residues. Germline V CDR1 and CDR2: MNHEY, SVGAGI. CDR3 nucleotide sequence: TGTGCCACAACACGGGATCTCCATGAGCAGTTCTTC. Encoded protein: CATTRDLHEQFF.

The J gene is TRBJ2-5, the V gene TRBV19; maybe TRBD2 (5 bases). This CDR3 has 13 amino acids. Trimming left V 5 bases short and J 2 bases short, with 9 bases between. Germline values: CDR1 LNHDA, CDR2 SQIVND (reference sequence). The CDR3 here is CASSSRLQETQYF. The CDR3 DNA reads TGTGCCAGTAGTTCTCGACTACAAGAGACCCAGTACTTC.

The genes are TRBV30 and TRBJ2-5, with D maybe TRBD2 (5 bases). Germline CDR1 and CDR2: GTSNPN and SVGIG (reference sequence). The germline V and J ends were trimmed by 1 base and 3 bases, with 18 bases remaining between them. The CDR3 contains 16 residues. CDR3 DNA: TGTGCCTGGAGTGCCCCCCCAGCGGACCGTGAAGAGACCCAGTACTTC. Its translation is CAWSAPPADREETQYF.

V is TRBV20-1 and J is TRBJ2-1; 11 nucleotides line up with TRBD2. Trimming cost V 2 bases and J 8 bases; bases outside gene matches: 11. From germline, CDR1 is DFQATT and CDR2 SNEGSKA (reference sequence). The CDR3 runs 16 residues. CDR3 residues: CSARTLTSGRGDEQFF. Written as DNA, the CDR3 is TGCAGTGCTAGAACCCTTACTAGCGGGAGAGGCGATGAGCAGTTCTTC.

In this sample, this clonotype turned up a few times. This chain joins TRBV10-3 and TRBJ2-6; no definite D call. CDR1 and CDR2 from the germline V gene are ENHRY and SYGVKD. CDR3 length: 15 residues. The V end was cut by 4 bases, the J end by 2 bases, with 9 bases between. The CDR3 DNA follows: TGTGCCATCAGTGGGAATATAGCTGGGGCCAACGTCCTGACTTTC. It translates to CAISGNIAGANVLTF.

The chain is built from TRBV29-1 and TRBJ1-2; no clear D. Germline CDR1 is SQVTM and CDR2 is ANQGSEA. The CDR3 runs 12 residues. Between the trimmed V and J ends, which lost 6 bases and 2 bases, there was a span of 10 bases. The CDR3 spells CSVAGGNYGYTF. Here the CDR3 DNA reads TGCAGCGTCGCCGGTGGGAACTATGGCTACACCTTC.

This clonotype was counted a few times. The CDR3 protein is CASSTGRLTSVGAYEQYF. For the CDR3, the DNA is TGTGCCAGTAGTACGGGACGGCTGACTAGCGTGGGGGCCTACGAGCAGTACTTC. The chain couples TRBV19 to TRBJ2-7; 8 nucleotides line up with TRBD2. The CDR3 is 18 amino acids. Germline assignment: CDR1 LNHDA and CDR2 SQIVND (reference sequence). The V segment lost 4 bases and the J segment 2 bases; nucleotides outside the gene matches: 16.

This clonotype was picked up a small number of times. CDR3: CASSKGLAGGVEQFF. DNA for the CDR3: TGTGCCAGCAGCAAGGGACTAGCGGGAGGAGTTGAGCAGTTCTTC. V is TRBV7-2 and J is TRBJ2-1, with 15 bases aligning to TRBD2. CDR3 size: 15 residues. Germline V gives CDR1 SGHTA, CDR2 FQGNSA. Unmatched junction bases numbered 5, after V lost 5 bases and J lost 9 bases. Complete variable domain (other parts from reference TRBV7-2 and TRBJ2-1): GAGVSQSPSNKVTEKGKDVELRCDPISGHTALYWYRQSLGQGLEFLIYFQGNSAPDKSGLPSDRFSAERTGGSVSTLTIQRTQQEDSAVYLCASSKGLAGGVEQFFGPGTRLTVL.

For the CDR3, the DNA is TGTGCCAGCAGCTTAGGGCCGGCGGCTAATGAAAAACTGTTTTTT. This translates into CASSLGPAANEKLFF. The genes are TRBV7-6 and TRBJ1-4; D gene uncertain. Germline V gene lookup returns CDR1 SGHVS and CDR2 FNYEAQ. Trimming stripped 1 base from V and 3 bases from J, with 9 bases between. This CDR3 region has 15 residues.

This clonotype was seen more than once but under ten times. This rearrangement joins TRBV12-3 or TRBV12-4 to TRBJ2-3, with D perhaps matching TRBD1 (6 bases). The CDR3 contains 16 residues. V shed 3 bases and J shed 1 base, with 14 bases lying between them. In nucleotides, the CDR3 is TGTGCCAGCAGTTTGGGGCAGGGGCCGGGCACAGATACGCAGTATTTT. It codes for CASSLGQGPGTDTQYF.

This chain links TRBV2 with TRBJ2-7; 10 bases are shared with TRBD2. CDR3 length equals 13 residues. The V segment lost 10 bases and the J segment 7 bases; nucleotides outside the gene matches: 10. Per the germline V gene, CDR1 is SNHLY and CDR2 is FYNNEI. The CDR3 DNA reads as TGTGCCAACAACTGGCTAGCGGGGGAGGAGCAGTACTTC. It translates to CANNWLAGEEQYF.

This clonotype has only a few counts. The CDR3 here is CASSPRHQETQYF. The CDR3 bases are TGTGCCAGCTCACCAAGGCACCAAGAGACCCAGTACTTC. This chain joins TRBV18 and TRBJ2-5, with D uncertain. Between the trimmed V and J ends, which lost 2 bases and 0 bases, there was a span of 4 bases. This CDR3 has 13 residues. CDR1 is KGHSH, CDR2 LQKENI, per germline.

The table lists this clonotype with a few counts. This chain links TRBV21-1 with TRBJ2-7; the table names TRBD1, a call not compared with the DNA. TRBV21-1 is deemed a pseudogene. The CDR3 has 13 amino acids. The CDR3 bases are TGTGCCAGCAAAGGGACGTATTCCTACGAGCAGTACTTC. Translated, it gives CASKGTYSYEQYF.

The J gene is TRBJ1-5, the V gene TRBV6-1; D possibly corresponds to TRBD1 (6 bases). The CDR3 loop spans 18 amino acids. Germline V gene lookup returns CDR1 MNHNS and CDR2 SASEGT. Deletions cut 7 bases from V and 4 bases from J, with 26 bases between. The CDR3: CASNPGLGDGGRNQPQHF. CDR3 sequence (DNA): TGTGCCAGCAACCCAGGGCTGGGGGACGGGGGGCGGAATCAGCCCCAGCATTTT.

The chain has TRBV27 and TRBJ2-2, with 8 positions matching TRBD2. The CDR3 spans 15 residues. V shed 5 bases and J 7 bases; nucleotides not matched to a gene: 9. CDR1 is MNHEY, CDR2 SMNVEV, per germline (reference sequence). The CDR3 protein is CASSPTGTSFGELFF. As DNA, the CDR3 is TGTGCCAGCAGTCCCACCGGGACTAGTTTCGGGGAGCTGTTTTTT.

This clonotype was detected only a few times. The chain links TRBV5-1 to TRBJ2-7; D gene uncertain. The CDR3 is made up of 13 amino acids. Germline CDR1 reads SGHRS; CDR2 reads YFSETQ. V was trimmed by 4 bases and J by 5 bases, leaving 13 bases between them. In DNA form, the CDR3 reads TGCGCCAGCAGCGGTGTCTTCTACCACGAGCAGTACTTC. This gives the protein CASSGVFYHEQYF.

The chain joins TRBV7-2 to TRBJ2-7; 7 bases map to TRBD2. The ends lost 4 bases at V and 7 bases at J; junction bases unmatched: 7. Germline CDR1 reads SGHTA; CDR2 reads FQGNSA. There are 13 residues in the CDR3. The CDR3 loop reads CASSSTTSREQYF. CDR3 nucleotide sequence: TGTGCCAGCAGCTCAACGACTAGCCGAGAGCAGTACTTC.